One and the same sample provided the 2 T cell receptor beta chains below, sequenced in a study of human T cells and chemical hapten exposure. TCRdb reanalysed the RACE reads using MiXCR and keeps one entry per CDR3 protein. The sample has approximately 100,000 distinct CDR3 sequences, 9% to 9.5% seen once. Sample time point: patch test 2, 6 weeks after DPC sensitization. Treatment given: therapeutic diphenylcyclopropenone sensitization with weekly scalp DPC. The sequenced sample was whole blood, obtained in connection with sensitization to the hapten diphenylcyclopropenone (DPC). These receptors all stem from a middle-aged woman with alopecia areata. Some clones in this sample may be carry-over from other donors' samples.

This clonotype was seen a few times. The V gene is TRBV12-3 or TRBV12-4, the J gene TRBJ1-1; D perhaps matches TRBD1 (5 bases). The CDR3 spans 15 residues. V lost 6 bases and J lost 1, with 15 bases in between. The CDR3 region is CASSLLRGGNTEAFF. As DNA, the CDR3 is TGTGCCAGCAGCCTATTGAGGGGCGGGAACACTGAAGCTTTCTTT.

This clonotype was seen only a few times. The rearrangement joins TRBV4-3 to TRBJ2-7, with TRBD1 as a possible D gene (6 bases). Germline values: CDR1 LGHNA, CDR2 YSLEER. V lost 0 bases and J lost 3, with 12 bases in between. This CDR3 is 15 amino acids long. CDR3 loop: CASSQDTKQGYEQYF. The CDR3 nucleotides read TGCGCCAGCAGCCAAGATACGAAACAGGGCTACGAGCAGTACTTC.